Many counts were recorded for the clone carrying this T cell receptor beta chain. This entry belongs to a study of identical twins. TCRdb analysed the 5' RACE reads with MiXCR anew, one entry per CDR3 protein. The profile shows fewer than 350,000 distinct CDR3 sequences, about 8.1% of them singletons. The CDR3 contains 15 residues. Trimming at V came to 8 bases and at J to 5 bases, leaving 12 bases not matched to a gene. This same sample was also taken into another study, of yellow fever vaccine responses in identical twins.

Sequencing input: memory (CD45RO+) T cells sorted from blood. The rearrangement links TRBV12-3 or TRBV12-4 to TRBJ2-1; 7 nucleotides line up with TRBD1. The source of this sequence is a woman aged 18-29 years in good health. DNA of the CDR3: TGTGCCAGCGGCACGTGGGACAGCGGAAACAATGAGCAGTTCTTC. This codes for CASGTWDSGNNEQFF.